This T cell receptor (beta chain) was documented in a study of Graves' ophthalmopathy and Graves' hyperthyroidism. Amplified TCR beta CDR3 regions were obtained using RNA transcripts as template. RT-PCR with HTBI primers came first, then second-round multiplex PCR. TCRdb used MiXCR to reprocess the multiplex PCR reads, holding one entry per CDR3 protein. Of under 350,000 distinct CDR3 sequences in the sample, around a sixth were seen once. Germline-derived CDR1 and CDR2 are ENHRY and SYGVKD. Trimming took off 4 bases at V and 4 bases at J, with 13 bases between the two ends. This CDR3 is built from 14 residues. From fresh peripheral blood, 8 to 10 ml in volume, the PBMCs were obtained. There are many counts of this clonotype.

The TCR was taken from an adult man with Graves' ophthalmopathy. This sequence joins TRBV10-3 and TRBJ1-2; D remains unclear. The sequenced sample was peripheral blood. In DNA, the CDR3 is TGTGCCATCAGTGCCATGGCAGGACTCTATGGCTACACCTTC. Translating gives CAISAMAGLYGYTF.